The rows below give T cell receptor beta chains drawn from one sample of a study of OX40 agonist ivuxolimab in advanced cancers. TCRdb keeps only in-frame clones here, not all; method: immunoSEQ multiplex PCR. The sample lists some 86,000 clones, around nine tenths occurring once. The sample in question was CD4+ or CD8+ T cells sorted from blood, obtained in a trial of the OX40 agonist ivuxolimab. These receptors all stem from an adult with an advanced solid tumor such as melanoma, head and neck, liver or kidney cancer. Each CDR3 is given with its conserved first and last residue. The order of the fields is clone size, D gene, V gene, J gene, CDR3 protein, CDR3 DNA. D genes are given only for firm matches. The size entry is marked missing in some rows and otherwise reads once, few, many or a size class.

>-|TRBD2|TRBV7-9|TRBJ2-5
CASSAWTSGFQETQYF
TGTGCCAGCAGCGCCTGGACTAGCGGGTTCCAAGAGACCCAGTACTTC
>-|-|TRBV18|TRBJ1-5
CASSPGEGNQPQHF
TGTGCCAGCTCACCAGGGGAGGGCAATCAGCCCCAGCATTTT
>-|-|TRBV30|TRBJ2-2
CAWKPGGATTGELFF
TGTGCCTGGAAACCTGGGGGCGCGACCACCGGGGAGCTGTTTTTT
>-|-|TRBV28|TRBJ1-2
CASSPGTFGYTF
TGTGCCAGCAGTCCCGGGACGTTCGGCTACACCTTC
>-|TRBD2|TRBV19|TRBJ2-1
CASTSGTSVNEQFF
TGTGCCAGTACCTCCGGGACTAGTGTCAATGAGCAGTTCTTC
>-|-|TRBV6-1|TRBJ2-1
CASSLERAPHNEQFF
TGTGCCAGCAGCCTAGAGAGGGCCCCTCACAATGAGCAGTTCTTC
>once|TRBD1|TRBV28|TRBJ1-3
CASESPGGGGNTIYF
TGTGCCAGCGAGTCTCCAGGGGGCGGAGGAAACACCATATATTTT
>-|-|TRBV14|TRBJ2-3
CASSQVLAGDTQYF
TGTGCCAGCAGCCAAGTACTAGCAGGAGATACGCAGTATTTT
>-|TRBD2|TRBV5-1|TRBJ2-2
CASSLASGGNTGELFF
TGCGCCAGCAGCTTGGCTAGCGGGGGGAACACCGGGGAGCTGTTTTTT
>-|TRBD1|TRBV19|TRBJ2-3
CASSPTGGISTDTQYF
TGTGCCAGTAGCCCCACAGGGGGGATTAGCACAGATACGCAGTATTTT
>-|-|TRBV5-1|TRBJ1-2
CASSPEGSYGYTF
TGCGCCAGCAGCCCCGAGGGTAGCTATGGCTACACCTTC
>-|-|TRBV18|TRBJ1-4
CASSPETRRDEKLFF
TGTGCCAGCTCACCAGAGACAAGGCGGGATGAAAAACTGTTTTTT
>-|TRBD1|TRBV5-6|TRBJ2-5
CASSLEQGVNLQETQYF
TGTGCCAGCAGCTTGGAACAGGGGGTTAACCTTCAAGAGACCCAGTACTTC
>-|-|TRBV28|TRBJ1-3
CASSLGAGRNTIYF
TGTGCCAGCAGTTTAGGTGCTGGGAGAAACACCATATATTTT
>-|TRBD1|TRBV5-6|TRBJ1-2
CASSRPGQSSRDTF
TGTGCCAGCAGTCGCCCGGGACAGTCAAGCCGGGACACCTTC
>-|-|TRBV6-1|TRBJ2-6
CASKGTGANVLTF
TGTGCCAGCAAAGGGACTGGGGCCAACGTCCTGACTTTC
>-|TRBD1|TRBV9|TRBJ2-7
CASSVGQGVPYEQYF
TGTGCCAGCAGCGTAGGACAGGGGGTTCCCTACGAGCAGTACTTC
>-|TRBD1|TRBV6-5|TRBJ1-1
CASSQTGRNTEAFF
TGTGCCAGCAGTCAGACAGGGCGCAACACTGAAGCTTTCTTT
>-|TRBD2|TRBV7-7|TRBJ2-1
CASSRMSGVDNEQFF
TGTGCCAGCAGCAGAATGAGCGGGGTAGACAATGAGCAGTTCTTC
>-|TRBD1|TRBV5-1|TRBJ2-5
CASSALQGLETQYF
TGCGCCAGCAGCGCTTTACAGGGGTTGGAGACCCAGTACTTC
>-|TRBD2|TRBV29-1|TRBJ2-5
CSAARGLAGGETQYF
TGCAGCGCCGCCCGCGGACTAGCGGGAGGAGAGACCCAGTACTTC
>once|TRBD1|TRBV7-9|TRBJ2-1
CASSSDRVIANEQFF
TGTGCCAGCAGCTCGGACAGGGTAATAGCAAATGAGCAGTTCTTC
>-|-|TRBV5-4|TRBJ1-2
CASSLESGPRYTF
TGTGCCAGCAGCTTGGAGTCAGGACCTAGATACACCTTC